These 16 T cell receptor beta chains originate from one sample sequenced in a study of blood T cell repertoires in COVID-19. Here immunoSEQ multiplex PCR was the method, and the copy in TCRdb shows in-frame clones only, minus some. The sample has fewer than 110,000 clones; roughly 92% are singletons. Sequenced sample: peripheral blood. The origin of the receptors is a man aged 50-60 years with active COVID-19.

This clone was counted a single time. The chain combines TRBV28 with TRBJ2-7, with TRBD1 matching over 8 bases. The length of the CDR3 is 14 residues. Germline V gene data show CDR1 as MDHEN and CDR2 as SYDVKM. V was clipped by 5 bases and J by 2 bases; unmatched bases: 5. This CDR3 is CASSRQGLPYEQYF. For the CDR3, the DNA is TGTGCCAGCAGTCGACAGGGGCTCCCCTACGAGCAGTACTTC.

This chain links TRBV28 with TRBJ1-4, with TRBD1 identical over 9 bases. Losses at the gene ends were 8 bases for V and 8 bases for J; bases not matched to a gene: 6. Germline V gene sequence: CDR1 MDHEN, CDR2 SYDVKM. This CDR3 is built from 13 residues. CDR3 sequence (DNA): TGTGCCAGCCGGGACAGGGCAAGGGAAAAACTGTTTTTT. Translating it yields CASRDRAREKLFF.

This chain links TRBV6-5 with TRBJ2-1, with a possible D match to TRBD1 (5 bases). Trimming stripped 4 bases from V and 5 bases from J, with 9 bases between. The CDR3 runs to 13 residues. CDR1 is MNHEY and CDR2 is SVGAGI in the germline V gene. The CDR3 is CASSFQGNNEQFF. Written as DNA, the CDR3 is TGTGCCAGCAGTTTTCAGGGAAACAATGAGCAGTTCTTC.

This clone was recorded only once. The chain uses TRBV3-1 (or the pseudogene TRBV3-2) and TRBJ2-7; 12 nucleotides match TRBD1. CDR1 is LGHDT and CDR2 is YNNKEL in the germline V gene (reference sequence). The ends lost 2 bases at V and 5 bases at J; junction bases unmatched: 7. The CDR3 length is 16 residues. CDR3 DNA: TGTGCCAGCAGCCAATCGAGGGACAGGGGGCAGAACGAGCAGTACTTC. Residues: CASSQSRDRGQNEQYF.

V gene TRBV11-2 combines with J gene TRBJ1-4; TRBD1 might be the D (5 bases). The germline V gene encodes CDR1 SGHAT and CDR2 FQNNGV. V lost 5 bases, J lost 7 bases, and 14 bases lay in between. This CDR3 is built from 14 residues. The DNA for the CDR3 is TGTGCCAGCAGCCAGGGTAATGGGGTTGAAAAACTGTTTTTT. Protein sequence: CASSQGNGVEKLFF.

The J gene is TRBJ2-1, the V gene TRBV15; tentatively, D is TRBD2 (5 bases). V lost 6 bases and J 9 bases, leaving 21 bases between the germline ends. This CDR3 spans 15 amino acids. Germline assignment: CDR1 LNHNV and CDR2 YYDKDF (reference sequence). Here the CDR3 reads CATRASGNFWGEQFF. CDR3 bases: TGTGCCACCAGGGCAAGCGGTAACTTCTGGGGTGAGCAGTTCTTC.

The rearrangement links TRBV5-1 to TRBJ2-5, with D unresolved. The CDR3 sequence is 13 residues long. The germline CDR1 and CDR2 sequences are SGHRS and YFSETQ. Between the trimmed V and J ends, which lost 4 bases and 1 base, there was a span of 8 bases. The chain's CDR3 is CASSRTRQETQYF. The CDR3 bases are TGCGCCAGCAGCCGAACGCGCCAAGAGACCCAGTACTTC.

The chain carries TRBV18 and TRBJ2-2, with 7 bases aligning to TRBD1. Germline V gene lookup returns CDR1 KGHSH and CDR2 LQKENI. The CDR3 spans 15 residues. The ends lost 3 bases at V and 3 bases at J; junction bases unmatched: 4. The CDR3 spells CASSPAGGDTGELFF. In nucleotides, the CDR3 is TGTGCCAGCTCACCCGCAGGGGGTGACACCGGGGAGCTGTTTTTT.

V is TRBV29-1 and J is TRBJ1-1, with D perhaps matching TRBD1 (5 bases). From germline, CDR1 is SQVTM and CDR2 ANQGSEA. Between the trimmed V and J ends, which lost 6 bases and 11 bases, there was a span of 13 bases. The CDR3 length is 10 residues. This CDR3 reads CSVMDNLAFF. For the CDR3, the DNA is TGCAGCGTGATGGACAACCTCGCTTTCTTT.

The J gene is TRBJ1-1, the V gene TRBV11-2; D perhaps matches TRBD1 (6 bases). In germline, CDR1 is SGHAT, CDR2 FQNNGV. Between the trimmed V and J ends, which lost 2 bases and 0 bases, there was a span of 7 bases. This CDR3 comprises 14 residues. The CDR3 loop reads CASSLSGVNTEAFF. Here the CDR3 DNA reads TGTGCCAGCAGCTTATCAGGGGTGAACACTGAAGCTTTCTTT.

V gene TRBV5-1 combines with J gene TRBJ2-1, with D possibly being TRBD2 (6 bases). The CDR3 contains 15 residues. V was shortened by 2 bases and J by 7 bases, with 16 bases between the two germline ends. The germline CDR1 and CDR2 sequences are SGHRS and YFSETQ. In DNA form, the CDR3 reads TGCGCCAGCAGCTTACCAACGGGAGTAGGGAATGAGCAGTTCTTC. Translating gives CASSLPTGVGNEQFF.

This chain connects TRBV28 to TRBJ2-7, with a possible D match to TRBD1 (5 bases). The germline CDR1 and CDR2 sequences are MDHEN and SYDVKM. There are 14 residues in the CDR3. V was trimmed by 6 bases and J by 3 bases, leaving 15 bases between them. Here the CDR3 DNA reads TGTGCCAGCAGACCGCAGGGTCGGGTCTACGAGCAGTACTTC. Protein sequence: CASRPQGRVYEQYF.

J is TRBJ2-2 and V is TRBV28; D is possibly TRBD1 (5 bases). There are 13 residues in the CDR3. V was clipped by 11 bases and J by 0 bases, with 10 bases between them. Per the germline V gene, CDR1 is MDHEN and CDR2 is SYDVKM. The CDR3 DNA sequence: TGTGCCGGCATGGACACGAACACCGGGGAGCTGTTTTTT. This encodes CAGMDTNTGELFF.

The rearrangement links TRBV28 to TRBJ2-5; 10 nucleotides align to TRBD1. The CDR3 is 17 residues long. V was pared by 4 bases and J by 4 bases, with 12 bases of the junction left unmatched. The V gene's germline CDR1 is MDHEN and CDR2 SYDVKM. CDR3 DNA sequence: TGTGCCAGCAGTTACCCACAAGGGACAGGGGATGGAGAGACCCAGTACTTC. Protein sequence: CASSYPQGTGDGETQYF. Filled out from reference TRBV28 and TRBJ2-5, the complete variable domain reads DVKVTQSSRYLVKRTGEKVFLECVQDMDHENMFWYRQDPGLGLRLIYFSYDVKMKEKGDIPEGYSVSREKKERFSLILESASTNQTSMYLCASSYPQGTGDGETQYFGPGTRLLVL.

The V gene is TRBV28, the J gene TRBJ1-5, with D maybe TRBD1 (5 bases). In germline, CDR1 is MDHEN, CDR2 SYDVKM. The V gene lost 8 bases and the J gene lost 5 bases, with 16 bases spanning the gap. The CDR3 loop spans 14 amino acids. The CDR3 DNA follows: TGTGCCAGCCTAGCGGGGTCAGGGCATCAGCCCCAGCATTTT. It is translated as CASLAGSGHQPQHF.

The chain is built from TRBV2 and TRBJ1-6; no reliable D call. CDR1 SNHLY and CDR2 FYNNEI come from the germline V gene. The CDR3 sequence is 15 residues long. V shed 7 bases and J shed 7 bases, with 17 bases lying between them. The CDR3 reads CASTTNGFGNSPLHF. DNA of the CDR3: TGTGCCAGCACCACCAACGGGTTTGGGAATTCACCCCTCCACTTT.